These 5 T cell receptor beta chains came from one sample sequenced in a study of T cell clonality in common variable immunodeficiency. This table comes from immunoSEQ multiplex PCR, and its TCRdb copy is limited to in-frame clones, with some not included. Altogether tens of thousands of clones were found in the sample, and no singletons occur. Overall study findings and caveats: Fewer deletions and N-nucleotide insertions were reportedly seen in common variable immunodeficiency TCR beta sequences.

For these receptors, no antigen is known. Specimen: peripheral blood mononuclear cells. The receptors stem from a human donor with common variable immunodeficiency.

This clone turned up a few times. The read is 3 residues too short to cover the CDR3 end, so that end is filled in from the germline J gene. The chain uses TRBV7-2 and TRBJ2-2; D perhaps matches TRBD1 (6 bases). The CDR3 sequence is 14 residues long. V was trimmed by 4 bases and J by 9 bases, leaving 15 bases between them. Germline V gives CDR1 SGHTA, CDR2 FQGNSA. CDR3: CASSSDSSGRELFF. The CDR3 DNA, read in part, is TGTGCCAGCAGCTCGGACAGTTCGGGGAGGGAG.

This clone was seen many times. From the germline J gene comes the end of the CDR3, since the read stops 3 residues before it. The V and J genes are TRBV30 and TRBJ2-2; 8 bases align to TRBD1. Germline assignment: CDR1 GTSNPN and CDR2 SVGIG (reference sequence). This CDR3 has 14 residues. The sequenced part of the CDR3 DNA is TGTGCCTGGAGTGTACGTAGGGGGACAGGCGGG. Amino acids: CAWSVRRGTGG. Given in full, the CDR3 is CAWSVRRGTGGLFF. The variable domain in full, with the rest retrieved from reference TRBV30 and TRBJ2-2, is SQTIHQWPATLVQPVGSPLSLECTVEGTSNPNLYWYRQAAGRGLQLLFYSVGIGQISSEVPQNLSASRPQDRQFILSSKKLLLSDSGFYLCAWSVRRGTGGLFFGEGSRLTVL.

This clone was recorded many times. The CDR3 goes on 3 residues after the read ends, and that part is filled in from the germline J gene. This chain connects TRBV10-2 to TRBJ2-1; 7 nucleotides align to TRBD2. This CDR3 comprises 16 residues. After removal of 2 bases from V and 3 bases from J, the junction contained 7 bases not matched to a gene. Germline V gene lookup returns CDR1 WSHSY and CDR2 SAAADI. The CDR3 sequence is CASSEQGTGGYNEQFF. The sequenced part of the CDR3 DNA is TGCGCCAGCAGTGAGCAAGGGACGGGGGGCTACAATGAG.

In this sample, this clone turned up a few times. The missing CDR3 end, 3 residues past where the read stops, is filled in from the germline J gene. The chain employs TRBV5-1 and TRBJ2-7; tentative D call: TRBD1 (6 bases). Germline lookup yields CDR1 SGHRS and CDR2 YFSETQ. CDR3 length: 15 amino acids. Trimming stripped 6 bases from V and 1 base from J, with 17 bases between. The CDR3 loop reads CASTSGAEDSYEQYF. The CDR3 DNA, read in part, is TGCGCCAGCACCTCAGGGGCAGAGGATTCCTACGAG.

This clone was observed a few times. The missing CDR3 end, 3 residues past where the read stops, is filled in from the germline J gene. This chain uses TRBV7-9 with TRBJ2-3; 9 positions agree with TRBD2. The CDR3 spans 15 residues. The junction had 5 bases not matched to a gene; V was cut back by 3 bases and J by 4 bases. Per the germline V gene, CDR1 is SEHNR and CDR2 is FQNEAQ (reference sequence). The CDR3 loop is CASSFGAGGADTQYF. The part of the CDR3 DNA that was read is TGTGCCAGCAGCTTTGGAGCGGGAGGTGCAGATACG.